What follows describes a single T cell receptor (beta chain). This table comes from immunoSEQ multiplex PCR, and its TCRdb copy is limited to in-frame clones, with some not included. The sample lists hundreds of thousands of clones, 75% to 90% seen once, with under 2.5% in the top ten. The data derive from a study of blood T cell repertoires in COVID-19. Study information: PBMCs, B-cell-depleted T cells, or T cells provided the cDNA or gDNA that made up the material.

This CDR3 spans 15 amino acids. Germline CDR1 MNHEY, CDR2 SVGAGI. Losses at the gene ends were 5 bases for V and 3 bases for J; bases not matched to a gene: 7. The J gene is TRBJ2-7, the V gene TRBV6-5; 10 bases line up with TRBD1. This sequence was found in a man under 40 who had recovered from COVID-19. Input material: PBMCs or T cells enriched from blood (not recorded which). CDR3 nucleotides: TGTGCCAGCAGTCTCCGGGACAGGGGACACTACGAGCAGTACTTC. Translated: CASSLRDRGHYEQYF.